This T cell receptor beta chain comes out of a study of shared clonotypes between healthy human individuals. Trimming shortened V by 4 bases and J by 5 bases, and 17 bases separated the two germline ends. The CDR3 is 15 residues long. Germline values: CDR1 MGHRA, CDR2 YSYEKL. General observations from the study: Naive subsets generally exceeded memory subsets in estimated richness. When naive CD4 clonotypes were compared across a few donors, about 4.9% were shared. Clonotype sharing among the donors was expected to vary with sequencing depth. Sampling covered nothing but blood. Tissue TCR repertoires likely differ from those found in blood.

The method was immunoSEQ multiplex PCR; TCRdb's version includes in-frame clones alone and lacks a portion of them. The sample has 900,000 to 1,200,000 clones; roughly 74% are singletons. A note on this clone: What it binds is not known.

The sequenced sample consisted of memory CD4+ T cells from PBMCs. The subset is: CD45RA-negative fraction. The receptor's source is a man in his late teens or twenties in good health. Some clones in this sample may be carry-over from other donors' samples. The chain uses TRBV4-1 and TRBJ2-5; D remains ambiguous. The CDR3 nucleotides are TGCGCCAGCAGCCGCGCCCTCACCCTGGGGGAGACCCAGTACTTC. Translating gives CASSRALTLGETQYF.